Reported below is one T cell receptor beta chain. Genes here carry mouse names. The CDR3 goes on 1 residue after the read ends, and that part is filled in from the germline J gene. These data belong to a study of tissue T cells after allogeneic stem cell transplantation. The CDR3 is 15 amino acids. Germline loops: CDR1 LGHNA, CDR2 YNLKQL (reference sequence). The ends lost 4 bases at V and 2 bases at J; junction bases unmatched: 3. Sequencing was performed with immunoSEQ multiplex PCR; in TCRdb, only in-frame clones are kept and a portion is missing. The data hold 48,000 or so clones, with nearly 75% observed a single time.

The clonotype comes from a pool of C57BL/6 mice in good health. This rearrangement joins TRBV5 to TRBJ2-5; TRBD2 agrees at 10 bases. Sequenced input: sorted cells pooled from one or two spleens. CDR3 DNA (partial): TGTGCCAGCAGCCCCCACTGGGGGGGCCAAGACACCCAGTAC. It codes for CASSPHWGGQDTQY. The full CDR3 sequence reads CASSPHWGGQDTQYF.